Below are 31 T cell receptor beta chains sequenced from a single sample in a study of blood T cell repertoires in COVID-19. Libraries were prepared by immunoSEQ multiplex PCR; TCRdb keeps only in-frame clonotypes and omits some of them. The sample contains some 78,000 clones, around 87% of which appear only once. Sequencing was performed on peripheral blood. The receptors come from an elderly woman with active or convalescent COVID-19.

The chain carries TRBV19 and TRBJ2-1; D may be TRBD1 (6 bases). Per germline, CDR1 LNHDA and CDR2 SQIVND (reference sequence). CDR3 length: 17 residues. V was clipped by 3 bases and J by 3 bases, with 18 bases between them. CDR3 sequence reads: CASSIPFRDTFYNEQFF. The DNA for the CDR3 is TGTGCCAGTAGTATCCCCTTCCGGGACACGTTCTACAATGAGCAGTTCTTC.

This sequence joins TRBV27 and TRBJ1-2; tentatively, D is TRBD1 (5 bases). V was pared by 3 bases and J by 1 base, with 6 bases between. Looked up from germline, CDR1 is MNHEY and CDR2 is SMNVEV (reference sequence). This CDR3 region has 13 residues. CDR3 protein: CASSFGGNYGYTF. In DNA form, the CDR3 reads TGTGCCAGCAGTTTCGGGGGTAACTATGGCTACACCTTC.

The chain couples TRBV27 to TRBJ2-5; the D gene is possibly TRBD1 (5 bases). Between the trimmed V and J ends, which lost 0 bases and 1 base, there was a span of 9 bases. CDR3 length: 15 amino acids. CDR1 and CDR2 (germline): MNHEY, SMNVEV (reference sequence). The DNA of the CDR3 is TGTGCCAGCAGTTTATCTAGACAGTCCCAAGAGACCCAGTACTTC. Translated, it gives CASSLSRQSQETQYF.

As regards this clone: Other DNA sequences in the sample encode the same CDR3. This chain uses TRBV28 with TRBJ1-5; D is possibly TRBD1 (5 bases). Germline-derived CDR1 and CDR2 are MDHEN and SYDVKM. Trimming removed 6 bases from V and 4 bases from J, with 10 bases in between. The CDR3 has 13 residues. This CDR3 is CASSTGGNQPQHF. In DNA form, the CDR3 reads TGTGCCAGCAGCACCGGGGGAAATCAGCCCCAGCATTTT.

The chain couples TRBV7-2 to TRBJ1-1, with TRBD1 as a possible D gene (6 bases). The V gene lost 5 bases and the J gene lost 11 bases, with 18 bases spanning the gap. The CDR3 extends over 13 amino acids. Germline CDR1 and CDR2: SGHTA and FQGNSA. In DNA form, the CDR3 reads TGTGCCAGCAGCCGTGAGTTAACAGGGCCGGCTTTCTTT. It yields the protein CASSRELTGPAFF.

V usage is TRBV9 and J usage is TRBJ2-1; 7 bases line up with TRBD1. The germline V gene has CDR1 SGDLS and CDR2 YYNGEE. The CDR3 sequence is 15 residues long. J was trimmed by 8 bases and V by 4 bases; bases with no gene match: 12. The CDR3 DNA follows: TGTGCCAGCAGCATGAGACAGGGATATAACGATGAGCAGTTCTTC. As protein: CASSMRQGYNDEQFF.

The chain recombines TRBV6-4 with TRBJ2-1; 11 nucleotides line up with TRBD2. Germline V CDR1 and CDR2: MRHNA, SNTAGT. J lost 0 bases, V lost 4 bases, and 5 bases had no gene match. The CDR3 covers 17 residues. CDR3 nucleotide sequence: TGTGCCAGCAGTGTTCGACTAGCGGGAAGCTCCTACAATGAGCAGTTCTTC. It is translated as CASSVRLAGSSYNEQFF.

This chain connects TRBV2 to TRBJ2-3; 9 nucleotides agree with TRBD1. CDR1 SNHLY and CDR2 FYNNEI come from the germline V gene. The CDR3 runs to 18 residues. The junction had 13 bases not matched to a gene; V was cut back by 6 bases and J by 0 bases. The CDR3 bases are TGTGCCAGCAGGGCCCTCGAACAGGGGGCGGTTAGCACAGATACGCAGTATTTT. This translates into CASRALEQGAVSTDTQYF.

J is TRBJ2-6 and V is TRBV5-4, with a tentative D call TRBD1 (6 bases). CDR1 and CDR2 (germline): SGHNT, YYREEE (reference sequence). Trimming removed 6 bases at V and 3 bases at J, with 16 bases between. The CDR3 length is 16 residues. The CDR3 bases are TGTGCCAGCACCCGAGGGGGAAAAAATGGGGCCAACGTCCTGACTTTC. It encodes CASTRGGKNGANVLTF.

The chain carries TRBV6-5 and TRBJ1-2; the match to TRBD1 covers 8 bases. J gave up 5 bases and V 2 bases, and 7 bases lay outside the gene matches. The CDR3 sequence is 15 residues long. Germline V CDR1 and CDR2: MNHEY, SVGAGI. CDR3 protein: CASSYLPTGGYGYTF. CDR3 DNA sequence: TGTGCCAGCAGTTACCTCCCTACAGGGGGTTATGGCTACACCTTC.

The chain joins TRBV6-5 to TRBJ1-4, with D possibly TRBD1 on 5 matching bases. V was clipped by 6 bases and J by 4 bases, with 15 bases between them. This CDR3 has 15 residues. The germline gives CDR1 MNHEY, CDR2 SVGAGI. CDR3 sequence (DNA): TGTGCCAGCAGGCCGGGGCCCGGGGGTAATGAAAAACTGTTTTTT. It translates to CASRPGPGGNEKLFF.

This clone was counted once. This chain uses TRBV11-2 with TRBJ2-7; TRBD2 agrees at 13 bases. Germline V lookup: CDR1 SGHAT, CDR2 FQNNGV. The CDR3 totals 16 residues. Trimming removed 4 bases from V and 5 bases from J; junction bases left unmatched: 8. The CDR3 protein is CASSSPSGLAGDEQYF. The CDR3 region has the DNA TGTGCCAGCAGCTCCCCTTCAGGACTAGCGGGAGACGAGCAGTACTTC. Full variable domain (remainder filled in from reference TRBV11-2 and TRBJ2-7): EAGVAQSPRYKIIEKRQSVAFWCNPISGHATLYWYQQILGQGPKLLIQFQNNGVVDDSQLPKDRFSAERLKGVDSTLKIQPAKLEDSAVYLCASSSPSGLAGDEQYFGPGTRLTVT.

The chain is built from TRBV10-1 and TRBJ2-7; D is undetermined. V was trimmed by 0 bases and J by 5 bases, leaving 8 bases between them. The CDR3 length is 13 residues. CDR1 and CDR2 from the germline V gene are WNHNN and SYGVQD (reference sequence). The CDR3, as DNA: TGCGCCAGCAGTGAGTCGAGTCTGGACGAGCAGTACTTC. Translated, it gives CASSESSLDEQYF.

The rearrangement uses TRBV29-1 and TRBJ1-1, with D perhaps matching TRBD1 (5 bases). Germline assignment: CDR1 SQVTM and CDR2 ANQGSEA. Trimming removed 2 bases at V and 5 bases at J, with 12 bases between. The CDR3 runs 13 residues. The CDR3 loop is CSVEWYKGTEAFF. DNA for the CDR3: TGCAGCGTTGAATGGTATAAGGGGACTGAAGCTTTCTTT. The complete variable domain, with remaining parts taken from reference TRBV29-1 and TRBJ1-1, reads SAVISQKPSRDICQRGTSLTIQCQVDSQVTMMFWYRQQPGQSLTLIATANQGSEATYESGFVIDKFPISRPNLTFSTLTVSNMSPEDSSIYLCSVEWYKGTEAFFGQGTRLTVV.

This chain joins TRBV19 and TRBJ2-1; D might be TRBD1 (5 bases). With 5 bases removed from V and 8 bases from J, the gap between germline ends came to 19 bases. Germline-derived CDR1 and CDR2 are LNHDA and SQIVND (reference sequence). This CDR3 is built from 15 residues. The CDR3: CASSLRGTQGDEQFF. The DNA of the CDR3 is TGTGCCAGTAGTTTGCGCGGAACCCAGGGCGATGAGCAGTTCTTC.

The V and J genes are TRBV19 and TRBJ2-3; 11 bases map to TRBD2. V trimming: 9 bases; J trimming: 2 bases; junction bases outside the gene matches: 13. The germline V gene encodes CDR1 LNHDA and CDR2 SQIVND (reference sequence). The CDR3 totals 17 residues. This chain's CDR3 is CASGASRTSGYTDTQYF. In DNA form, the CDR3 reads TGTGCCAGCGGGGCATCGAGGACTAGCGGGTACACAGATACGCAGTATTTT.

CDR3 DNA sequence: TGCGCCAGCAGCCAACGGGGGAGCTCCTACAATGAGCAGTTCTTC. It codes for CASSQRGSSYNEQFF. The rearrangement uses TRBV4-3 and TRBJ2-1; D may be TRBD2 (6 bases). V was pared by 2 bases and J by 0 bases, with 8 bases between. Germline values: CDR1 LGHNA, CDR2 YSLEER. The CDR3 spans 15 residues.

In DNA, the CDR3 is TGTGCCAGCAGAAGACCGGGACAGGGCTTTGGTGTCACTGAAGCTTTCTTT. It is translated as CASRRPGQGFGVTEAFF. V usage is TRBV27 and J usage is TRBJ1-1; 9 positions agree with TRBD1. Trimming took 6 bases from V and 4 from J; bases not matched to a gene: 15. Germline loops: CDR1 MNHEY, CDR2 SMNVEV (reference sequence). The CDR3 loop spans 17 amino acids.

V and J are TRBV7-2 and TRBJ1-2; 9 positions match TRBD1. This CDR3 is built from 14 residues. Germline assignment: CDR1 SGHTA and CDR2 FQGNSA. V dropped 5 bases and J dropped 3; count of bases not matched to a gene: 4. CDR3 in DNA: TGTGCCAGCAGCCTCCGGGACAGGGACTATGGCTACACCTTC. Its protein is CASSLRDRDYGYTF.

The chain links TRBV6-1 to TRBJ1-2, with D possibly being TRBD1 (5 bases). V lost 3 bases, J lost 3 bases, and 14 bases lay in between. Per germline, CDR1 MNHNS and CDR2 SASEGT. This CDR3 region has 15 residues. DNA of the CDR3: TGTGCCAGCAGTGAGTGGGGGGACGACGACTATGGCTACACCTTC. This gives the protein CASSEWGDDDYGYTF.

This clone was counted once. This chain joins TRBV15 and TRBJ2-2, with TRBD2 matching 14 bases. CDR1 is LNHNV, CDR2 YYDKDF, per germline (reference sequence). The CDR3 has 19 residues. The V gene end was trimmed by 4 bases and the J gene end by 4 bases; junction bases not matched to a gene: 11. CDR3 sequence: CATSIPNGLAGGLTGELFF. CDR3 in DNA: TGTGCCACCAGCATCCCCAACGGACTAGCGGGAGGACTCACCGGGGAGCTGTTTTTT.

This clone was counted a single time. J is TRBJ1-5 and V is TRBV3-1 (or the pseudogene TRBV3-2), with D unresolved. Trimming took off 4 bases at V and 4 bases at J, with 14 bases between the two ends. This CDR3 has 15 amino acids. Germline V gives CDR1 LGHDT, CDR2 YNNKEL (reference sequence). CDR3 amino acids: CASSPTSARNQPQHF. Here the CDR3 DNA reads TGTGCCAGCAGCCCAACGTCGGCCAGGAATCAGCCCCAGCATTTT.

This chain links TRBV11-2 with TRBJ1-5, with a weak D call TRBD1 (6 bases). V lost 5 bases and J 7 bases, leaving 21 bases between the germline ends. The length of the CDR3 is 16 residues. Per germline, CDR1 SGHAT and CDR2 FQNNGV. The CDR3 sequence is CASSPRTGGGGQPQHF. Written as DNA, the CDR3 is TGTGCCAGCAGCCCCCGGACCGGGGGCGGGGGCCAGCCCCAGCATTTT.

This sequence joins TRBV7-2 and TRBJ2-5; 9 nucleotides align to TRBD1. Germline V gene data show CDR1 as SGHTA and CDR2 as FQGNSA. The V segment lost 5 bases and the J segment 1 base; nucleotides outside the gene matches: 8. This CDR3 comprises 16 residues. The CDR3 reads CASSGPGQGPQETQYF. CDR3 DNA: TGTGCCAGCAGCGGCCCGGGACAGGGTCCCCAAGAGACCCAGTACTTC.

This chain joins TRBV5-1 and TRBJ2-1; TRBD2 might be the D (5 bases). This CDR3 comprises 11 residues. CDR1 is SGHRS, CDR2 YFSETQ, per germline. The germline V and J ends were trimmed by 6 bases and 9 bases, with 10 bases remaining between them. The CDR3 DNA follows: TGCGCCAGCACTGAAGGAGGTGAGCAGTTCTTC. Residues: CASTEGGEQFF.

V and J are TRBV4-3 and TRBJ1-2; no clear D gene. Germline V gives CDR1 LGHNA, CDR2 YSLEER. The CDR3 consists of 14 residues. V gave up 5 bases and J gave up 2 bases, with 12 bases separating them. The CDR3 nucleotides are TGCGCCAGCAGCGGCGGCTTGACGAACTATGGCTACACCTTC. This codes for CASSGGLTNYGYTF.

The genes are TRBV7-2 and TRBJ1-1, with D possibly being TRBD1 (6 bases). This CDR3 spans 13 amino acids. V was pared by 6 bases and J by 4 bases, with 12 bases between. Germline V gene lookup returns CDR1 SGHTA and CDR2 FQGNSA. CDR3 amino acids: CASSYGQFTEAFF. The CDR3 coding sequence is TGTGCCAGCAGTTACGGACAGTTCACTGAAGCTTTCTTT. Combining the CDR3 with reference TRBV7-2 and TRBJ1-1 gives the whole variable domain GAGVSQSPSNKVTEKGKDVELRCDPISGHTALYWYRQSLGQGLEFLIYFQGNSAPDKSGLPSDRFSAERTGGSVSTLTIQRTQQEDSAVYLCASSYGQFTEAFFGQGTRLTVV.

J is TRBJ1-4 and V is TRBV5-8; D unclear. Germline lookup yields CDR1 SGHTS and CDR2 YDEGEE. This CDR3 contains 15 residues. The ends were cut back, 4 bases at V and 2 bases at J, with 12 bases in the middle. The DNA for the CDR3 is TGTGCCAGCAGCGCCCCAGTGCGGACTAATGAAAAACTGTTTTTT. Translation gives CASSAPVRTNEKLFF.

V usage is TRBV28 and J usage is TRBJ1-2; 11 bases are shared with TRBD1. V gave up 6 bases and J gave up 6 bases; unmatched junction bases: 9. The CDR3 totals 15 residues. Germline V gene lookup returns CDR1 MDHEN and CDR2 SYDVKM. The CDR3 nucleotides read TGTGCCAGCAGCCGGTCGGGACAGGGGGTAGATGGCTACACCTTC. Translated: CASSRSGQGVDGYTF.

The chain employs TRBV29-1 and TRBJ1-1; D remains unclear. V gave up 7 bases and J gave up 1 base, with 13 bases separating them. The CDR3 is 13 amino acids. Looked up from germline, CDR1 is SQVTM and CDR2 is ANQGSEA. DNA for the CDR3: TGCAGCGGGAGACGGTTGCAGAACACTGAAGCTTTCTTT. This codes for CSGRRLQNTEAFF.

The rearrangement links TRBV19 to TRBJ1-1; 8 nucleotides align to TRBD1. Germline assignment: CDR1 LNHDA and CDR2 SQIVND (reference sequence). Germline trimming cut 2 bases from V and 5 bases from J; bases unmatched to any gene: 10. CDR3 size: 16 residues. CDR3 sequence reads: CASSILQGATGTEAFF. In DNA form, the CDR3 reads TGTGCCAGTAGTATACTGCAGGGGGCGACCGGGACTGAAGCTTTCTTT.